A selection of T cell receptor beta chains follows, all from one sample in a study of blood T cell repertoires in COVID-19. Here immunoSEQ multiplex PCR was the method, and the copy in TCRdb shows in-frame clones only, minus some. This repertoire shows 150,000 to 200,000 clones, around nine tenths found once; its top ten account for 3% to 4.5%. Specimen: peripheral blood. These receptors all stem from a young man with active or convalescent COVID-19. Each CDR3 is given with its conserved first and last residue. D genes are given only for firm matches. Some rows mark clone size as missing; the rest say once, few, many or name a class of expanded clone.

v_gene	j_gene	abundance	d_gene	CDR3nt	CDR3aa
TRBV9	TRBJ1-2	.	TRBD1	TGTGCCAGCAGCGTACAACCTTCCGGGACAGGAGGCTACACCTTC	CASSVQPSGTGGYTF
TRBV2	TRBJ2-1	once	.	TGTGCCAGCAGTGAAGCGCGCAGCGGGGAGCAGTTCTTC	CASSEARSGEQFF
TRBV4-2	TRBJ2-1	once	.	TGTGCCAGCAGCCAAGACACAGACTCCTACAATGAGCAGTTCTTC	CASSQDTDSYNEQFF
TRBV11-2	TRBJ1-2	.	TRBD1	TGTGCCAGCAGCGCCGGGACAGTAGATTATGGCTACACCTTC	CASSAGTVDYGYTF
TRBV18	TRBJ1-2	.	.	TGTGCCAGCTCACGGCCTTTTGTGGCAGAGGGCGTATCTAACTATGGCTACACCTTC	CASSRPFVAEGVSNYGYTF
TRBV7-9	TRBJ1-4	.	.	TGTGCCAGCAGCTTCCTACCTTACAGGGCGGGAGACGAAAAACTGTTTTTT	CASSFLPYRAGDEKLFF
TRBV19	TRBJ1-1	.	TRBD1	TGTGCCAGTAGTCCGCGGACAGGGTTGAACACTGAAGCTTTCTTT	CASSPRTGLNTEAFF
TRBV6-6	TRBJ2-7	few	.	TGTGCCAGCAGTGATCCTACAGAGACCTACGAGCAGTACTTC	CASSDPTETYEQYF
TRBV2	TRBJ2-5	few	.	TGTGCCAGCAGTGAGGCCGTAAGGGGGACCCAGTACTTC	CASSEAVRGTQYF
TRBV28	TRBJ2-1	.	.	TGTGCCAGCAGTTTAGGATACCTCCCGCGGCGGACAGACAATGAGCAGTTCTTC	CASSLGYLPRRTDNEQFF
TRBV11-3	TRBJ2-3	.	.	TGTGCCAGCAGCACCCCAATATACGGGGGCACAGATACGCAGTATTTT	CASSTPIYGGTDTQYF
TRBV7-8	TRBJ2-5	.	.	TGTGCCAGCAGCCTACTGGCGGTTTGGGACTTC	CASSLLAVWDF
TRBV9	TRBJ2-1	.	.	TGTGCCAGCAGCCCGCCAAGACCCGGGGAGCAGTTCTTC	CASSPPRPGEQFF
TRBV9	TRBJ1-5	.	TRBD1	TGTGCCAGCAGCGCGGGACAGAGCAATCAGCCCCAGCATTTT	CASSAGQSNQPQHF
TRBV9	TRBJ1-2	once	.	TGTGCCAGCAGCGCCGGGAAGTGGAATGGCTACACCTTC	CASSAGKWNGYTF
TRBV18	TRBJ1-1	once	.	TGTGCCAGCTCACCATCGATGGCCCAGATGAACACTGAAGCTTTCTTT	CASSPSMAQMNTEAFF
TRBV2	TRBJ2-3	.	TRBD2	TGTGCCAGCAGCCTGGGACTAAGCACAGATACGCAGTATTTT	CASSLGLSTDTQYF